The next 26 T cell receptor beta chains were all read from a single sample in a study of shared clonotypes between healthy human individuals. Terminally differentiated effector memory CD45RA+ cells were excluded from the naive CD8 cells, which were CD45RO-negative and positively selected for CCR7. Data came from immunoSEQ multiplex PCR; TCRdb stores just in-frame clones and leaves some out. The table shows around 2,100,000 clones, with approximately 94% occurring only once. Sequencing was performed on naive CD8+ T cells sorted from blood. These receptors all come from a man younger than 35 in good health.

CDR3 sequence reads: CASSMAAYSPLHF. CDR3 bases: TGTGCCAGTAGTATGGCCGCCTATTCACCCCTCCACTTT. The genes are TRBV19 and TRBJ1-6; D is unclear. V was clipped by 3 bases and J by 8 bases, with 8 bases between them. This CDR3 spans 13 amino acids. Germline lookup yields CDR1 LNHDA and CDR2 SQIVND (reference sequence).

This clone occurred once. The V and J genes are TRBV25-1 and TRBJ2-3; 14 bases are a match to TRBD2. V was clipped by 2 bases and J by 1 base; unmatched bases: 5. CDR1 and CDR2 (germline): MGHDK, SYGVNS. This CDR3 region has 18 residues. CDR3 in amino acids: CASSERLAGGPGTDTQYF. CDR3 sequence (DNA): TGTGCCAGCAGTGAAAGACTAGCGGGGGGGCCTGGCACAGATACGCAGTATTTT.

About this clone itself: The sample contains more than one DNA sequence encoding this CDR3. This rearrangement joins TRBV19 to TRBJ2-7; either TRBD1 or TRBD2 may supply D (5 bases each). The ends were cut back, 3 bases at V and 3 bases at J, with 9 bases in the middle. The CDR3 contains 13 residues. Germline V gene sequence: CDR1 LNHDA, CDR2 SQIVND (reference sequence). CDR3 nucleotide sequence: TGTGCCAGTAGTATCGGGACCTTCTACGAGCAGTACTTC. Its protein is CASSIGTFYEQYF. Supplemented by reference TRBV19 and TRBJ2-7, the full variable domain reads DGGITQSPKYLFRKEGQNVTLSCEQNLNHDAMYWYRQDPGQGLRLIYYSQIVNDFQKGDIAEGYSVSREKKESFPLTVTSAQKNPTAFYLCASSIGTFYEQYFGPGTRLTVT.

The rearrangement links TRBV6-1 to TRBJ1-5; D gene uncertain. The CDR3 is made up of 12 amino acids. V lost 6 bases and J 3 bases, leaving 6 bases between the germline ends. Germline assignment: CDR1 MNHNS and CDR2 SASEGT. The CDR3 spells CASRAINQPQHF. DNA for the CDR3: TGTGCCAGCAGGGCCATCAATCAGCCCCAGCATTTT.

This chain links TRBV4-1 with TRBJ2-7; 7 bases fit TRBD1. CDR3 length: 15 amino acids. The germline V gene has CDR1 MGHRA and CDR2 YSYEKL. V was pared by 0 bases and J by 4 bases, with 6 bases of the junction left unmatched. The CDR3 loop is CASSQDSRGLYEQYF. In nucleotides, the CDR3 is TGCGCCAGCAGCCAAGATAGTAGGGGGCTATACGAGCAGTACTTC.

The chain carries TRBV28 and TRBJ2-7, with D possibly called TRBD1 or TRBD2 (6 bases each). V gave up 1 base and J gave up 4 bases, with 11 bases separating them. The CDR3 is 14 amino acids. Germline V gene sequence: CDR1 MDHEN, CDR2 SYDVKM. CDR3: CASSLYGGTYEQYF. The CDR3 DNA sequence: TGTGCCAGCAGTTTATACGGGGGCACTTACGAGCAGTACTTC.

V usage is TRBV4-1 and J usage is TRBJ2-1; TRBD2 matches 10 bases. This CDR3 spans 15 amino acids. CDR1 and CDR2 from the germline V gene are MGHRA and YSYEKL. With V trimmed by 1 base and J by 8 bases, 5 bases remained unmatched. Here the CDR3 reads CASSQVSGGAYEQFF. The CDR3 region has the DNA TGCGCCAGCAGCCAAGTGAGCGGGGGGGCTTATGAGCAGTTCTTC.

The genes are TRBV29-1 and TRBJ2-3; no reliable D call. V was clipped by 4 bases and J by 2 bases, with 7 bases between them. The V gene's germline CDR1 is SQVTM and CDR2 ANQGSEA. There are 12 residues in the CDR3. In nucleotides, the CDR3 is TGCAGCGTTGCGCCTACCACAGATACGCAGTATTTT. Amino acids: CSVAPTTDTQYF.

The CDR3 loop is CASSRSGQNYGYTF. CDR3 sequence (DNA): TGTGCCAGCAGCAGGTCGGGACAGAACTATGGCTACACCTTC. The chain joins TRBV21-1 to TRBJ1-2; TRBD1 is the table's D call and was not checked against the DNA. TRBV21-1 is marked as a pseudogene. This CDR3 is 14 amino acids long.

This chain connects TRBV2 to TRBJ1-5; tentative D call: TRBD1 (5 bases). The CDR3 length is 15 residues. V lost 6 bases, J lost 3 bases, and 15 bases lay in between. Germline V gives CDR1 SNHLY, CDR2 FYNNEI. The CDR3 loop is CASRNGTGNNQPQHF. CDR3 nucleotides: TGTGCCAGCAGGAACGGGACTGGGAACAATCAGCCCCAGCATTTT.

J is TRBJ1-1 and V is TRBV9, with D possibly being TRBD1 (6 bases). Trimming removed 4 bases from V and 1 base from J, with 11 bases in between. The CDR3 consists of 14 residues. The germline V gene has CDR1 SGDLS and CDR2 YYNGEE. The CDR3 is CASSPTTGNTEAFF. CDR3 DNA: TGTGCCAGCAGCCCAACGACAGGGAACACTGAAGCTTTCTTT.

The chain is built from TRBV6-1 and TRBJ2-7, with D perhaps TRBD1 (5 bases). The CDR3 sequence is 15 residues long. Germline V gene sequence: CDR1 MNHNS, CDR2 SASEGT. V shed 5 bases and J shed 1 base, with 15 bases lying between them. This CDR3 reads CASSIFSTESYEQYF. The CDR3, as DNA: TGTGCCAGCAGTATTTTTTCGACAGAATCCTACGAGCAGTACTTC.

The V and J genes are TRBV30 and TRBJ1-1; D gene unclear. Germline V gene data show CDR1 as GTSNPN and CDR2 as SVGIG (reference sequence). The CDR3 runs to 13 residues. V lost 5 bases to trimming and J lost 1 base, with 11 bases between them. The CDR3 region is CAWAPTANTEAFF. The CDR3 nucleotides read TGTGCCTGGGCCCCGACTGCGAACACTGAAGCTTTCTTT.

This sequence joins TRBV9 and TRBJ2-1, with 16 bases identical to TRBD2. The V gene end was trimmed by 4 bases and the J gene end by 8 bases; junction bases not matched to a gene: 18. Germline V gene data show CDR1 as SGDLS and CDR2 as YYNGEE. The CDR3 contains 20 residues. CDR3 sequence reads: CASSPTTGTSGRAWGDEQFF. The CDR3 DNA reads as TGTGCCAGCAGCCCAACCACCGGGACTAGCGGGAGGGCCTGGGGGGATGAGCAGTTCTTC.

V is TRBV14 and J is TRBJ1-2; 10 positions match TRBD1. The trim removed 1 base at V and 4 bases at J, leaving 3 bases unmatched. The V gene's germline CDR1 is SGHDN and CDR2 FVKESK. This CDR3 has 15 residues. The CDR3 bases are TGTGCCAGCAGCCAAGTGGACAGGGGGACCTATGGCTACACCTTC. It yields the protein CASSQVDRGTYGYTF.

The rearrangement joins TRBV6-1 to TRBJ2-1; 8 positions agree with TRBD2. The CDR3 totals 14 residues. Trimming took 0 bases from V and 7 from J; bases not matched to a gene: 2. Germline assignment: CDR1 MNHNS and CDR2 SASEGT. CDR3 amino acids: CASSEARGGNEQFF. CDR3 DNA: TGTGCCAGCAGTGAAGCCCGGGGGGGGAATGAGCAGTTCTTC.

This rearrangement joins TRBV6-1 to TRBJ1-2; no definite D call. The V end was cut by 0 bases, the J end by 4 bases, with 18 bases between. CDR1 and CDR2 (germline): MNHNS, SASEGT. This CDR3 is built from 17 residues. CDR3 amino acids: CASSEAPAGTVSYGYTF. CDR3 sequence (DNA): TGTGCCAGCAGTGAAGCTCCAGCAGGAACGGTCTCCTATGGCTACACCTTC.

V gene TRBV7-2 combines with J gene TRBJ1-2; D possibly corresponds to TRBD1 (6 bases). This CDR3 comprises 14 residues. The germline gives CDR1 SGHTA, CDR2 FQGNSA. With 3 bases removed from V and 3 bases from J, the gap between germline ends came to 11 bases. CDR3 DNA: TGTGCCAGCAGCTTCTCGGGGGCGGACTATGGCTACACCTTC. Protein sequence: CASSFSGADYGYTF.

This clone showed up just once. The chain joins TRBV7-9 to TRBJ2-2; a weak D match, TRBD2 (5 bases). The V end lost 4 bases, the J end lost 6 bases, and 12 bases lay between the germline ends. The CDR3 has 14 amino acids. Germline CDR1 is SEHNR and CDR2 is FQNEAQ (reference sequence). DNA of the CDR3: TGTGCCAGCAGCTCCACTTTGGAGGCCGGGGAGCTGTTTTTT. Amino acid sequence: CASSSTLEAGELFF.

The rearrangement uses TRBV29-1 and TRBJ2-7, with D possibly matching TRBD1 (5 bases). The CDR3 runs 12 residues. Germline assignment: CDR1 SQVTM and CDR2 ANQGSEA. With 7 bases removed from V and 1 base from J, the gap between germline ends came to 11 bases. The CDR3 loop is CSGADSSYEQYF. In nucleotides, the CDR3 is TGCAGCGGCGCTGACAGTTCCTACGAGCAGTACTTC.

J is TRBJ2-7 and V is TRBV25-1, with TRBD2 as a possible D gene (6 bases). V lost 10 bases to trimming and J lost 4 bases, with 11 bases between them. There are 11 residues in the CDR3. In germline, CDR1 is MGHDK, CDR2 SYGVNS. This CDR3 is CATEGLYEQYF. The CDR3 DNA reads as TGTGCCACCGAGGGACTTTACGAGCAGTACTTC.

This clone was detected only once. This chain connects TRBV5-1 to TRBJ1-3; D unresolved. Germline V gives CDR1 SGHRS, CDR2 YFSETQ. The V end was cut by 4 bases, the J end by 4 bases, with 18 bases between. The CDR3 contains 16 residues. The CDR3 nucleotides read TGCGCCAGCAGCACGCGGGATTTCCTTCCAGGAAACACCATATATTTT. Translated, it gives CASSTRDFLPGNTIYF. The full variable domain, in which reference TRBV5-1 and TRBJ1-3 provide the parts outside the CDR3, is KAGVTQTPRYLIKTRGQQVTLSCSPISGHRSVSWYQQTPGQGLQFLFEYFSETQRNKGNFPGRFSGRQFSNSRSEMNVSTLELGDSALYLCASSTRDFLPGNTIYFGEGSWLTVV.

The chain carries TRBV2 and TRBJ2-1; 9 positions agree with TRBD1. CDR1 is SNHLY and CDR2 is FYNNEI in the germline V gene. This CDR3 region has 15 residues. V lost 3 bases and J lost 6; bases outside the gene matches: 6. CDR3 protein: CASSDPGQGLNEQFF. The CDR3 DNA follows: TGTGCCAGCAGTGACCCGGGACAGGGCCTCAATGAGCAGTTCTTC.

V and J are TRBV9 and TRBJ2-5; 8 bases map to TRBD2. The CDR3 is made up of 15 amino acids. CDR1 and CDR2 from the germline V gene are SGDLS and YYNGEE. J was trimmed by 5 bases and V by 3 bases; bases with no gene match: 9. This CDR3 is CASSAAGLDGETQYF. CDR3 nucleotide sequence: TGTGCCAGCAGCGCCGCGGGACTAGACGGTGAGACCCAGTACTTC.

The gene calls are TRBV9 and TRBJ2-3, with 9 nucleotides matching TRBD2. Trimming removed 3 bases from V and 2 bases from J; junction bases left unmatched: 10. The CDR3 has 17 amino acids. Germline loops: CDR1 SGDLS, CDR2 YYNGEE. For the CDR3, the DNA is TGTGCCAGCAGCGGGGCCTGGACTAGCGTATCCACAGATACGCAGTATTTT. Amino acid sequence: CASSGAWTSVSTDTQYF.

This clone has a handful of counts. This specimen includes other DNA sequences encoding the same CDR3. The chain has TRBV9 and TRBJ2-7; D might be TRBD2 (6 bases). V was trimmed by 0 bases and J by 0 bases, leaving 7 bases between them. Germline-derived CDR1 and CDR2 are SGDLS and YYNGEE. CDR3 length: 14 residues. The CDR3 DNA sequence: TGTGCCAGCAGCGTAGGCGGGGACTCCTACGAGCAGTACTTC. Its protein product is CASSVGGDSYEQYF.